Below are 28 T cell receptor beta chains sequenced from a single sample in a study of human T cells and chemical hapten exposure. The time point: patch test 2, 6 weeks after DPC sensitization. Treatment specified: therapeutic diphenylcyclopropenone sensitization with weekly scalp DPC. TCRdb reprocessed the RACE reads via MiXCR and lists one record per CDR3 protein. The table includes 80,000 to 100,000 distinct CDR3 sequences, approximately 9.3% detected once. Sequenced material: whole blood, taken in connection with sensitization to the hapten diphenylcyclopropenone (DPC). All receptors come from a woman in her thirties or forties with alopecia areata. Some clones in this sample may be carry-over from other donors' samples.

Only a few counts were recorded for this clonotype. V gene TRBV7-2 combines with J gene TRBJ1-5; perhaps TRBD1 as D (5 bases). The germline V gene has CDR1 SGHTA and CDR2 FQGNSA. Trimming left V 0 bases short and J 6 bases short, with 12 bases between. CDR3 length: 15 amino acids. The CDR3 loop is CASSLAGAVSQPQHF. The CDR3 nucleotides read TGTGCCAGCAGCTTAGCTGGGGCTGTAAGTCAGCCCCAGCATTTT. Full variable domain (rest looked up from reference TRBV7-2 and TRBJ1-5): GAGVSQSPSNKVTEKGKDVELRCDPISGHTALYWYRQSLGQGLEFLIYFQGNSAPDKSGLPSDRFSAERTGGSVSTLTIQRTQQEDSAVYLCASSLAGAVSQPQHFGDGTRLSIL.

The chain employs TRBV7-9 and TRBJ2-1; 11 nucleotides align to TRBD2. After removal of 7 bases from V and 2 bases from J, the junction contained 10 bases not matched to a gene. CDR1 SEHNR and CDR2 FQNEAQ come from the germline V gene (reference sequence). The CDR3 runs to 17 residues. This CDR3 is CASTFSPGLAAYNEQFF. The CDR3 DNA reads TGTGCCAGCACCTTTAGTCCGGGACTAGCGGCCTACAATGAGCAGTTCTTC.

This clonotype has a handful of counts. J is TRBJ2-7 and V is TRBV15, with 8 bases identical to TRBD2. J lost 6 bases, V lost 3 bases, and 4 bases had no gene match. Looked up from germline, CDR1 is LNHNV and CDR2 is YYDKDF (reference sequence). This CDR3 has 13 residues. DNA of the CDR3: TGTGCCACCAGCAGGGCACTAGCGGCCGAGCAGTACTTC. It translates to CATSRALAAEQYF.

This clonotype was recorded many times. The rearrangement uses TRBV7-2 and TRBJ2-1, with 7 bases lining up with TRBD2. Germline CDR1 and CDR2: SGHTA and FQGNSA. This CDR3 contains 15 residues. V was pared by 7 bases and J by 4 bases, with 10 bases of the junction left unmatched. The CDR3 DNA reads TGTGCCAGCACCATGTGGCTAGCGGAGTACAATGAGCAGTTCTTC. Translation gives CASTMWLAEYNEQFF.

This clonotype showed up many times. The CDR3, as DNA: TGTGCCAGCAGCCAAGATCTAGCGGGAGCCCCCGAGCAGTACTTC. Residues: CASSQDLAGAPEQYF. V gene TRBV3-1 combines with J gene TRBJ2-7; 10 positions agree with TRBD2. The germline V gene encodes CDR1 LGHDT and CDR2 YNNKEL (reference sequence). The V and J ends lost 0 bases and 6 bases, in that order; junction bases with no gene match: 5. The CDR3 has 15 residues.

V is TRBV20-1 and J is TRBJ2-3, with D possibly TRBD1 on 6 matching bases. The V end lost 6 bases, the J end lost 4 bases, and 17 bases lay between the germline ends. CDR1 and CDR2 (germline): DFQATT, SNEGSKA (reference sequence). The CDR3 is made up of 14 amino acids. The CDR3 DNA reads as TGCAGTGCCAGGGGAATTCTAGGGGCAGATACGCAGTATTTT. It specifies CSARGILGADTQYF.

J is TRBJ1-6 and V is TRBV30; D is undetermined. Germline CDR1 GTSNPN, CDR2 SVGIG (reference sequence). This CDR3 region has 14 residues. Trimming cost V 2 bases and J 0 bases, with 5 bases left between them. The CDR3 DNA follows: TGTGCCTGGAGTCCAAACTCCTATAATTCACCCCTCCACTTT. This translates into CAWSPNSYNSPLHF. Full variable domain (outside the CDR3, taken from reference TRBV30 and TRBJ1-6): SQTIHQWPATLVQPVGSPLSLECTVEGTSNPNLYWYRQAAGRGLQLLFYSVGIGQISSEVPQNLSASRPQDRQFILSSKKLLLSDSGFYLCAWSPNSYNSPLHFGNGTRLTVT.

There are a few counts of this clonotype. This sequence joins TRBV11-3 and TRBJ2-7; 7 nucleotides align to TRBD2. CDR3 length: 15 residues. CDR1 and CDR2 from the germline V gene are SGHNT and YENEEA. The junction had 10 bases not matched to a gene; V was cut back by 6 bases and J by 2 bases. Here the CDR3 DNA reads TGTGCCAGCAGTCCTGGCGGGAGATCCCCCTACGAGCAGTACTTC. Translating it yields CASSPGGRSPYEQYF.

In this sample, this clonotype turned up many times. The chain combines TRBV11-2 with TRBJ2-1, with TRBD2 identical over 9 bases. V lost 2 bases and J lost 7; bases outside the gene matches: 6. This CDR3 comprises 15 residues. The germline gives CDR1 SGHAT, CDR2 FQNNGV. The CDR3 loop is CASSLTGLAFNEQFF. DNA of the CDR3: TGTGCCAGCAGCTTAACGGGACTAGCTTTTAATGAGCAGTTCTTC.

The chain is built from TRBV7-2 and TRBJ2-5; no reliable D call. Deletions cut 3 bases from V and 1 base from J, with 9 bases between. CDR3 length equals 14 residues. Germline loops: CDR1 SGHTA, CDR2 FQGNSA. As DNA, the CDR3 is TGTGCCAGCAGCTTGTATGGACCCCAAGAGACCCAGTACTTC. This sequence encodes CASSLYGPQETQYF.

This clonotype was seen ten or more times. The chain uses TRBV7-2 and TRBJ2-2, with 7 bases identical to TRBD2. The CDR3 consists of 13 residues. V dropped 5 bases and J dropped 7; count of bases not matched to a gene: 4. CDR1 is SGHTA, CDR2 FQGNSA, per germline. The CDR3 region is CASSRAGIGELFF. The CDR3 coding sequence is TGTGCCAGCAGCCGAGCGGGGATCGGGGAGCTGTTTTTT.

The sample holds many counts of this clonotype. V gene TRBV6-1 combines with J gene TRBJ2-7; the D is unclear. V lost 2 bases and J lost 3, with 2 bases in between. Germline-derived CDR1 and CDR2 are MNHNS and SASEGT. This CDR3 has 11 residues. Written as DNA, the CDR3 is TGTGCCAGCAGTGAATTCTACGAGCAGTACTTC. As protein: CASSEFYEQYF.

The sample holds many counts of this clonotype. The V call is TRBV10-3, the J call TRBJ2-7, with 9 nucleotides matching TRBD1. V was pared by 3 bases and J by 6 bases, with 9 bases of the junction left unmatched. The CDR3 is 15 residues long. CDR1 and CDR2 (germline): ENHRY, SYGVKD. This CDR3 is CAISEPGTGNPEQYF. CDR3 DNA: TGTGCCATCAGTGAACCCGGGACAGGGAATCCCGAGCAGTACTTC.

The rearrangement uses TRBV28 and TRBJ2-7, with D hard to call. The V end was cut by 7 bases, the J end by 6 bases, with 13 bases between. The germline gives CDR1 MDHEN, CDR2 SYDVKM. The length of the CDR3 is 12 residues. The CDR3 region has the DNA TGTGCCAGCACTCCTACGGTAGGCGAGCAGTACTTC. It yields the protein CASTPTVGEQYF.

In this sample, this clonotype turned up many times. The chain recombines TRBV28 with TRBJ1-2; no firm D call. Germline CDR1 reads MDHEN; CDR2 reads SYDVKM. CDR3 size: 12 residues. Trimming removed 6 bases at V and 6 bases at J, with 11 bases between. In DNA, the CDR3 is TGTGCCAGCAGCTCTCAAGGGAATGGCTACACCTTC. This sequence encodes CASSSQGNGYTF.

At least ten counts were recorded for this clonotype. The V gene is TRBV6-2 or TRBV6-3, the J gene TRBJ2-1; TRBD2 matches 8 bases. The CDR3 is 14 amino acids. Trimming cost V 2 bases and J 4 bases; bases outside gene matches: 1. In germline, CDR1 is MNHEY, CDR2 SVGEGT. For the CDR3, the DNA is TGTGCCAGCAGTTACCAGCGGGAGTACAATGAGCAGTTCTTC. Residues: CASSYQREYNEQFF.

The chain couples TRBV7-2 to TRBJ2-7; 7 bases line up with TRBD2. This CDR3 has 15 amino acids. The germline CDR1 and CDR2 sequences are SGHTA and FQGNSA. With V trimmed by 6 bases and J by 2 bases, 10 bases remained unmatched. This chain's CDR3 is CASSPAGLSAYEQYF. The CDR3 DNA reads as TGTGCCAGCAGTCCAGCGGGACTAAGCGCCTACGAGCAGTACTTC.

A few counts support this clonotype. The V gene is TRBV30, the J gene TRBJ2-5; no definite D call. This CDR3 comprises 14 residues. V shed 4 bases and J shed 1 base, with 13 bases lying between them. Germline CDR1 reads GTSNPN; CDR2 reads SVGIG (reference sequence). The DNA for the CDR3 is TGTGCCTGGAACAAGGATCCTATCCAAGAGACCCAGTACTTC. Its protein is CAWNKDPIQETQYF.

The J gene is TRBJ2-3, the V gene TRBV20-1, with D maybe TRBD2 (5 bases). This CDR3 is 14 amino acids long. V was cut by 3 bases and J by 6 bases, with 16 bases left in between. The V gene's germline CDR1 is DFQATT and CDR2 SNEGSKA (reference sequence). In DNA form, the CDR3 reads TGCAGTGCTAGCGGAGCGGAGACGGGGGATACGCAGTATTTT. Residues: CSASGAETGDTQYF.

This clonotype was seen ten or more times. The chain recombines TRBV7-6 with TRBJ2-5; TRBD2 matches at 7 bases. The junction had 9 bases not matched to a gene; V was cut back by 1 base and J by 4 bases. The CDR3 length is 16 residues. CDR1 and CDR2 from the germline V gene are SGHVS and FNYEAQ. The CDR3 here is CASSLGTRVIGETQYF. The CDR3 DNA sequence: TGTGCCAGCAGCTTAGGGACTAGGGTTATCGGAGAGACCCAGTACTTC.

This clonotype was detected ten times or more. This chain links TRBV7-6 with TRBJ2-1, with TRBD1 identical over 7 bases. The CDR3 is 13 residues long. The V gene's germline CDR1 is SGHVS and CDR2 FNYEAQ. V shed 5 bases, J shed 4 bases, and the junction held 2 bases outside the gene matches. The CDR3 region is CASSLQGYNEQFF. The CDR3 nucleotides are TGTGCCAGCAGCCTACAGGGGTACAATGAGCAGTTCTTC.

A note on this clonotype: This may come from a read error, since a much larger clone is one base off. The chain couples TRBV6-6 to TRBJ2-7, with 9 positions matching TRBD1. The V and J ends lost 6 bases and 7 bases, in that order; junction bases with no gene match: 10. Germline V lookup: CDR1 MNHNY, CDR2 SVGAGI (reference sequence). The CDR3 has 14 amino acids. CDR3 protein: CASRRDRAVGEQYF. The CDR3 coding sequence is TGTGCCAGCAGGCGGGACAGGGCCGTGGGGGAGCAGTACTTC.

The table lists this clonotype with a count of one. The chain is built from TRBV27 and TRBJ2-7; no reliable D call. Per the germline V gene, CDR1 is MNHEY and CDR2 is SMNVEV (reference sequence). This CDR3 is built from 12 residues. The V end lost 6 bases, the J end lost 2 bases, and 8 bases lay between the germline ends. CDR3 loop: CASRGTAYEQYF. The CDR3 DNA is TGTGCCAGCAGGGGCACTGCCTACGAGCAGTACTTC.

This clonotype was recorded a few times. This chain connects TRBV29-1 to TRBJ1-1; D is perhaps TRBD1 (6 bases). In germline, CDR1 is SQVTM, CDR2 ANQGSEA. V lost 7 bases and J lost 8, with 23 bases in between. The CDR3 runs to 14 residues. The CDR3 coding sequence is TGCAGCGGGTGGGCCCGGACAGCCCGCTTGGAAGCTTTCTTT. Its translation is CSGWARTARLEAFF.

At least ten counts were recorded for this clonotype. The chain couples TRBV24-1 to TRBJ2-3; possibly TRBD2 for D (5 bases). Germline CDR1 KGHDR, CDR2 SFDVKD. The V and J ends lost 8 bases and 2 bases respectively, with 7 bases between them. The CDR3 loop spans 12 amino acids. The CDR3: CATNGDTDTQYF. The CDR3 DNA reads as TGTGCCACCAACGGGGACACAGATACGCAGTATTTT.

This clonotype was counted only a few times. This chain connects TRBV3-1 to TRBJ2-5; weak D call: TRBD1 (6 bases). The CDR3 sequence is 15 residues long. CDR1 LGHDT and CDR2 YNNKEL come from the germline V gene (reference sequence). V lost 1 base and J lost 3, with 12 bases in between. As DNA, the CDR3 is TGTGCCAGCAGCCAAGGGACAGCCTTTAAAGAGACCCAGTACTTC. Translation: CASSQGTAFKETQYF.

This chain connects TRBV12-3 or TRBV12-4 to TRBJ1-5, with D possibly matching TRBD1 (5 bases). This CDR3 spans 14 amino acids. The V gene lost 6 bases and the J gene lost 5 bases, with 14 bases spanning the gap. CDR3 coding DNA: TGTGCCAGCAGACGCCAGGGAGGGGATCAGCCCCAGCATTTT. Its protein is CASRRQGGDQPQHF.

This clonotype was found many times. The genes are TRBV28 and TRBJ2-3, with TRBD2 identical over 7 bases. Germline-derived CDR1 and CDR2 are MDHEN and SYDVKM. This CDR3 contains 15 residues. The CDR3 is CAGGASGTSTDTQYF. The CDR3 nucleotides read TGTGCTGGAGGGGCTAGCGGAACTAGCACAGATACGCAGTATTTT.